Listed below are T cell receptor beta chains from one sample, sequenced in a study of T cells in localized non-small cell lung cancer. Using immunoSEQ multiplex PCR, the repertoire was profiled, and TCRdb retains in-frame clones only, with some absent. The sample has thousands of clones, approximately 43% seen once. The specimen was lung tumor tissue, collected before any cancer treatment. Every receptor here comes from a woman aged 40-69 years with stage II squamous cell lung carcinoma. Each CDR3 is given with its conserved first and last residue.

V gene	J gene	CDR3 protein
TRBV6-7	TRBJ2-1	CASSWGLTHYNEQFF
TRBV9	TRBJ2-3	CASSVDGSTDTQYF
TRBV19	TRBJ1-5	CASRTGRGDQPQHF
TRBV10-3	TRBJ1-1	CAIGRGQVPEAFF
TRBV29-1	TRBJ2-1	CSGAVGVYNEQFF
TRBV10-3	TRBJ1-1	CAVLRGVEDTEAFF
TRBV9	TRBJ2-7	CASSVRGIGFINEQYF
TRBV5-1	TRBJ2-2	CASSPWTRKIGELFF
TRBV7-4	TRBJ2-2	CASSSTLSRELFF
TRBV19	TRBJ1-1	CASSIDMVGGTEAFF
TRBV5-1	TRBJ2-3	CASSPGMGSTDTQYF
TRBV15	TRBJ1-6	CATSAASSYNSPLHF
TRBV6-7	TRBJ2-5	CASSPGLAGGYQETQYF
TRBV14	TRBJ2-7	CASSQGLAGETSSYEQYF
TRBV28	TRBJ1-2	CASSLQGARDYTF
TRBV18	TRBJ2-1	CASSPPGLGLDNEQFF
TRBV11-3	TRBJ2-2	CASTFGSSSGGELFF
TRBV19	TRBJ2-1	CASSNTGLAGYNEQFF
TRBV28	TRBJ2-4	CASSFLANIQYF
TRBV11-3	TRBJ1-1	CASSLVSGHLMNTEAFF
TRBV19	TRBJ2-5	CASSGTGVETQYF
TRBV29-1	TRBJ2-3	CSVDVDSTDTQYF
TRBV10-3	TRBJ1-3	CAISEAGQGSTIYF
TRBV18	TRBJ2-7	CASSLMQGTYEQYF
TRBV14	TRBJ1-2	CASSRERRGDGYTF
TRBV15	TRBJ1-6	CATSRDSSYNSPLHF
TRBV7-4	TRBJ1-4	CASSRYADEKLFF